The entry below describes one T cell receptor beta chain. The sample belongs to a study of blood T cell repertoires in COVID-19. Germline-derived CDR1 and CDR2 are SNHLY and FYNNEI. V shed 9 bases and J shed 4 bases, with 15 bases lying between them. The CDR3 is made up of 13 amino acids. The repertoire was sequenced with immunoSEQ multiplex PCR; TCRdb's copy has only in-frame clones and lacks some. Seen here are roughly 100,000 clones, 65% to 75% observed once, and the top ten hold about 1%. Sequenced material: peripheral blood. The rearrangement joins TRBV2 to TRBJ1-2; the D gene is possibly TRBD1 (6 bases). This receptor was obtained from a human donor with acute or convalescent COVID-19. The donor label of this sample is uncertain. CDR3 coding DNA: TGTGCCAGGAGCGGACAGTCGATCTATGGCTACACCTTC. This codes for CARSGQSIYGYTF.